The text below deals with one T cell receptor beta chain. Its antigen is unidentified. This sample is part of a study of radiotherapy plus CTLA-4 blockade in lung cancer. Across the whole study: Objective responses occurred in 15% to 20% of patients; 25% to 40% had disease control.

Study results and caveats: Alongside interferon-beta, early blood T cell clone dynamics were reportedly the best predictor of response.

This table comes from immunoSEQ multiplex PCR, and its TCRdb copy is limited to in-frame clones, with some not included. The table lists nearly 15,000 clones, 72% of them singletons. Germline loops: CDR1 WNHNN, CDR2 SYGVQD (reference sequence). With V trimmed by 4 bases and J by 6 bases, 12 bases remained unmatched. The CDR3 extends over 17 amino acids. Receiving focal radiation plus CTLA-4 blockade with ipilimumab were patients who had chemo-refractory metastatic non-small-cell lung cancer. Here the sequenced sample was peripheral blood, taken from a patient treated with radiotherapy plus ipilimumab. The origin of this receptor is a human donor with non-small cell lung cancer whose response to radiotherapy plus ipilimumab could not be evaluated. V and J are TRBV10-1 and TRBJ2-2, with 9 bases aligning to TRBD2. CDR3 sequence (DNA): TGCGCCAGCAGTGGGAGGCTAGCGGGGAATAAAGCCGGGGAGCTGTTTTTT. As protein: CASSGRLAGNKAGELFF.